The present T cell receptor (beta chain) was sequenced within a study of a mutant IDH1 vaccine in newly diagnosed glioma (dated by TCRdb to the early 2020s). About the investigation overall: Vaccination started 4-6 weeks after radiotherapy alone, or was given together with temozolomide cycles in the groups whose treatment included chemotherapy. For exploratory analyses, about 25 treated patients had longitudinal TCRB deep sequencing done wherever samples were available. Prior to enrollment, patients had been given standard therapy consisting of radiotherapy alone, temozolomide alone, or radiochemotherapy with temozolomide, with the combination given to most patients. Of the approximately 34 treated patients, around 60% were male and roughly 40% were female, and a mean age of 40.4 years was recorded. Peripheral blood was drawn at six visits: V03 (baseline), V05, V07, V10, V12 and V13. Visit V12 was the week-35 safety follow-up and visit V13 was the week-47 end of study. The full study reports these points: Pseudoprogression seemed to be unrelated to changes in the top peripheral T cell clonotypes found by TCRB sequencing. The authors stated that sample limitations prevented analyses of patient blood samples from being reproduced. PBMC samples for TCRB deep sequencing were selected based on availability. Immune responses induced by the vaccine were seen in about 93% of patients across multiple MHC alleles.

Reading the label with the study, this specimen's time point is: week 35, safety follow-up. Each vaccine dose was 300 ug of a 20-mer mutant IDH1 peptide in Montanide, given subcutaneously with topical imiquimod. Across visits V03 through V10, patients got a total of eight vaccinations, given in weeks 1, 3, 5, 7, 11, 15, 19 and 23. All donors had newly diagnosed IDH1-mutant astrocytomas of WHO grade 3 or 4 that showed loss of nuclear ATRX. The samples were drawn from NOA16, a multicentre, single-arm, open-label phase I trial in Germany that tested a mutant IDH1 peptide vaccine in humans for the first time. The DNeasy Blood and Tissue Kit was used to extract genomic DNA from EDTA blood for TCRB sequencing. About this clone: It lacks a known antigen. Base qualities are not provided; no much larger clone lies one nucleotide away.

CDR1 and CDR2 are read off the germline V gene as SGHTA and FQGNSA. Trimming takes 3 bases from V and 7 bases from J, and the germline ends sit 9 bases apart. The CDR3, from cysteine to phenylalanine, totals 12 residues. Of the read, only the CDR3 DNA is kept; its 36 bases are in frame from base 1. Libraries were built with the immunoSEQ multiplex PCR assay. Rearranged TCR beta chain sequences were amplified with the hsTCRB Kit following the manufacturer's protocol. TCRB libraries were sequenced on an Illumina MiSeq. The authors' analysis ran thus. The kit vendor's proprietary platform handled demultiplexing, trimming and gene mapping. TCRdb obtained this table from immuneACCESS and retained in-frame rearrangements with V and J assigned. These tables miss some clones; where compared with another copy, unresolved V genes account for less than half of the shortfall, and the remainder is unexplained. The DNA was the basis for D and trimming; V, J and clone size are from that table. The sample table records roughly 40,000 clones; 65% to 90% of these occur just once. The top ten clones comprise approximately 5.5% of the sample.

Here the chain combines TRBV7-2 and TRBJ1-1; the D region possibly corresponds to TRBD1 (5 bases align). The clonotype originates from a woman aged 45-65 years with glioma. This specimen consisted of PBMCs, obtained from a glioma patient whose treatment included an IDH1 peptide vaccine. The nucleotide sequence is TGTGCCAGCAGCTTGGGGGAGGGTGAAGCTTTCTTT. Its translation is CASSLGEGEAFF.